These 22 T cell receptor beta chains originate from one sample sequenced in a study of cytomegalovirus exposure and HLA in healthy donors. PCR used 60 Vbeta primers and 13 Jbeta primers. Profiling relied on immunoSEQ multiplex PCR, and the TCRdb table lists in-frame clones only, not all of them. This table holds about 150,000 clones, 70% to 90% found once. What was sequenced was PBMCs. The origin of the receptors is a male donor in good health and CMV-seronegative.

The CDR3 DNA sequence: TGTGCCAGCAGCCGCAACGAGTTGAGCGGGAGGACAGATACGCAGTATTTT. It is translated as CASSRNELSGRTDTQYF. The chain recombines TRBV11-2 with TRBJ2-3; 9 nucleotides align to TRBD2. The CDR3 totals 17 residues. With 5 bases clipped from V and 3 bases from J, the junction kept 12 bases outside the gene matches. From germline, CDR1 is SGHAT and CDR2 FQNNGV.

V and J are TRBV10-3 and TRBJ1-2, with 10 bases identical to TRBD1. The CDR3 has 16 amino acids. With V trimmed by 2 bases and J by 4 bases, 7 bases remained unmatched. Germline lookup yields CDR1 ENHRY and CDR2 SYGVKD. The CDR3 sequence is CAISEQKTGGGYGYTF. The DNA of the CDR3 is TGTGCCATCAGTGAGCAAAAGACAGGGGGCGGCTATGGCTACACCTTC.

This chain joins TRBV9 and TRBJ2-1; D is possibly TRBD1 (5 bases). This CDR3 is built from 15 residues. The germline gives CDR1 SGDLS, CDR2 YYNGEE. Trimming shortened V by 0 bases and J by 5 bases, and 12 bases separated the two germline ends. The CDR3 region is CASSVVTDRNNEQFF. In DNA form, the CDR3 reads TGTGCCAGCAGCGTAGTGACAGATAGGAACAATGAGCAGTTCTTC.

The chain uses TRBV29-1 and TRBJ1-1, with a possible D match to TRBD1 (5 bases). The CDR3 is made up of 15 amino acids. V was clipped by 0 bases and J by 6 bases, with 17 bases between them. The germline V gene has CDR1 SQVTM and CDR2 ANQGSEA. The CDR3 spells CSVEDRMGRRPEAFF. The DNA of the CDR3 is TGCAGCGTTGAAGATCGTATGGGGCGCCGGCCTGAAGCTTTCTTT.

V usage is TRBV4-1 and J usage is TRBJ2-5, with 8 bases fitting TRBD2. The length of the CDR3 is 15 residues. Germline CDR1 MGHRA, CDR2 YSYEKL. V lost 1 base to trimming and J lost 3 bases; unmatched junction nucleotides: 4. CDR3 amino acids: CASSQVLAGKETQYF. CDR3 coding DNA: TGCGCCAGCAGCCAAGTGTTAGCGGGGAAAGAGACCCAGTACTTC.

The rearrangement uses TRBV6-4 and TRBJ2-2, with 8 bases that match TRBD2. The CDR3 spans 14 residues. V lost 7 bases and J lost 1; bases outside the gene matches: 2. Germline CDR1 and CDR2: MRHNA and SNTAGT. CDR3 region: CASIAGRNTGELFF. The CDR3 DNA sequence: TGTGCCAGCATAGCGGGGAGGAACACCGGGGAGCTGTTTTTT.

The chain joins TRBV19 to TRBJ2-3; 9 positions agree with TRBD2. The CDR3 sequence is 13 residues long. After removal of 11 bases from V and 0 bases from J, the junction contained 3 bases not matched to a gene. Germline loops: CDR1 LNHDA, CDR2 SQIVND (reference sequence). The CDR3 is CAAGGRSTDTQYF. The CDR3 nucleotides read TGTGCCGCGGGGGGGCGAAGCACAGATACGCAGTATTTT. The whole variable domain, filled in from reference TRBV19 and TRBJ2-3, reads DGGITQSPKYLFRKEGQNVTLSCEQNLNHDAMYWYRQDPGQGLRLIYYSQIVNDFQKGDIAEGYSVSREKKESFPLTVTSAQKNPTAFYLCAAGGRSTDTQYFGPGTRLTVL.

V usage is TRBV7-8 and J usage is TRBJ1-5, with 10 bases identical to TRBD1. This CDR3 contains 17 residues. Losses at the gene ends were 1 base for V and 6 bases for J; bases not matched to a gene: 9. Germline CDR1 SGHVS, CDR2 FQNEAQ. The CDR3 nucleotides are TGTGCCAGCAGCTTAGAGGGGGACAGGGGCACAGGTCAGCCCCAGCATTTT. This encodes CASSLEGDRGTGQPQHF.

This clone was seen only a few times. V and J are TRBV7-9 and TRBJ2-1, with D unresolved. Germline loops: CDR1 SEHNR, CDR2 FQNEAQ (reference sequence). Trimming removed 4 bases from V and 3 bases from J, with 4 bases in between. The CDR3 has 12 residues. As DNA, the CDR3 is TGTGCCAGCAGCTACTACTACAATGAGCAGTTCTTC. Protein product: CASSYYYNEQFF.

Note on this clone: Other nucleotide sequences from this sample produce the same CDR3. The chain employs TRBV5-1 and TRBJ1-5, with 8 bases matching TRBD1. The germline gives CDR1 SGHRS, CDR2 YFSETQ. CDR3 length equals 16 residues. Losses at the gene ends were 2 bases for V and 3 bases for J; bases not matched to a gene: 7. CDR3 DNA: TGCGCCAGCAGCTTAGAAACGGGACAGGACAATCAGCCCCAGCATTTT. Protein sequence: CASSLETGQDNQPQHF. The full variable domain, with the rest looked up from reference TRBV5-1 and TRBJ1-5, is KAGVTQTPRYLIKTRGQQVTLSCSPISGHRSVSWYQQTPGQGLQFLFEYFSETQRNKGNFPGRFSGRQFSNSRSEMNVSTLELGDSALYLCASSLETGQDNQPQHFGDGTRLSIL.

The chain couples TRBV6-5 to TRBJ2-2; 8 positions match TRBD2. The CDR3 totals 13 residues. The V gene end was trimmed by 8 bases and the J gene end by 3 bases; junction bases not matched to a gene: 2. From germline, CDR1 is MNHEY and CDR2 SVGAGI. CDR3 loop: CASSGGDTGELFF. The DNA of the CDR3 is TGTGCCAGCTCCGGGGGGGACACCGGGGAGCTGTTTTTT.

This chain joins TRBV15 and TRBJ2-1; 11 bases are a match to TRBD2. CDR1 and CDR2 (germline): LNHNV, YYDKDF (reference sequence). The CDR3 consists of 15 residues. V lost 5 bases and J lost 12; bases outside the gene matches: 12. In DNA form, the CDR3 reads TGTGCCACCAGCTCCGGGACTAGCGGACCGGGGGCGCAGTTCTTC. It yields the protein CATSSGTSGPGAQFF.

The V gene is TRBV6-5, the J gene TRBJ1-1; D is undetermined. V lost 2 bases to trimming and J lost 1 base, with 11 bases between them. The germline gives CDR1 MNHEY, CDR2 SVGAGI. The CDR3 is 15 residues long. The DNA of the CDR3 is TGTGCCAGCAGTTACGATCGGGTGGGGAACACTGAAGCTTTCTTT. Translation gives CASSYDRVGNTEAFF.

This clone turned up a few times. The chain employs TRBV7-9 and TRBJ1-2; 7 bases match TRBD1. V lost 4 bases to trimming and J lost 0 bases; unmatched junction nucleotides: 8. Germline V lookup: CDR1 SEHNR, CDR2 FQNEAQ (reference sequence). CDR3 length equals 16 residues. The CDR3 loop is CASSSPEGAANYGYTF. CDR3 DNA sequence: TGTGCCAGCAGCTCCCCGGAGGGGGCGGCTAACTATGGCTACACCTTC. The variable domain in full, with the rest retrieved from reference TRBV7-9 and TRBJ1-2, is DTGVSQNPRHKITKRGQNVTFRCDPISEHNRLYWYRQTLGQGPEFLTYFQNEAQLEKSRLLSDRFSAERPKGSFSTLEIQRTEQGDSAMYLCASSSPEGAANYGYTFGSGTRLTVV.

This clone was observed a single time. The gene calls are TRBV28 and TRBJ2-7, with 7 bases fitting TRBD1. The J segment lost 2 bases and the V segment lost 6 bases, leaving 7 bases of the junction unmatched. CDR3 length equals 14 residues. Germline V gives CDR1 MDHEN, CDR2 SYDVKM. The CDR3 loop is CASSGTVGTYEQYF. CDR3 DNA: TGTGCCAGCAGCGGGACAGTCGGGACCTACGAGCAGTACTTC. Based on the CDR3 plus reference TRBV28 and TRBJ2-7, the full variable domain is DVKVTQSSRYLVKRTGEKVFLECVQDMDHENMFWYRQDPGLGLRLIYFSYDVKMKEKGDIPEGYSVSREKKERFSLILESASTNQTSMYLCASSGTVGTYEQYFGPGTRLTVT.

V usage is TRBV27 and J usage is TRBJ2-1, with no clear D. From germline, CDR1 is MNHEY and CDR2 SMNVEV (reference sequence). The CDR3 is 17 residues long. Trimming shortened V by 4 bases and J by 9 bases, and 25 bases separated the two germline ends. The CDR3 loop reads CASSSPHDRRSTGEQFF. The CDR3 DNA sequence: TGTGCCAGCAGTTCCCCCCATGACCGACGATCGACGGGTGAGCAGTTCTTC.

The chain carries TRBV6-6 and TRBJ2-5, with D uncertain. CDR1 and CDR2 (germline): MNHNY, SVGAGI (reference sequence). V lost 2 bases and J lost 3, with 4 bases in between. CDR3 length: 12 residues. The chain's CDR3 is CASSYAEETQYF. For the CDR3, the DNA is TGTGCCAGCAGTTACGCAGAAGAGACCCAGTACTTC.

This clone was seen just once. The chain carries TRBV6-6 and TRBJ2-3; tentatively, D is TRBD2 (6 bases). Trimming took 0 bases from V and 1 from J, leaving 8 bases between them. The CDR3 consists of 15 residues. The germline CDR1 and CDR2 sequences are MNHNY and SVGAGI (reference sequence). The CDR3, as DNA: TGTGCCAGCAGTTACTCCGCTAGCGGCACAGATACGCAGTATTTT. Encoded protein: CASSYSASGTDTQYF.

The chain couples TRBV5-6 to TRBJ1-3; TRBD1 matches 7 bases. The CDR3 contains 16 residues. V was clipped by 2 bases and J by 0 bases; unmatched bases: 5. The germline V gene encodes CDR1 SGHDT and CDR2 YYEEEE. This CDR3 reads CASSLDRALSGNTIYF. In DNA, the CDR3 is TGTGCCAGCAGCTTAGACAGGGCCCTCTCTGGAAACACCATATATTTT.

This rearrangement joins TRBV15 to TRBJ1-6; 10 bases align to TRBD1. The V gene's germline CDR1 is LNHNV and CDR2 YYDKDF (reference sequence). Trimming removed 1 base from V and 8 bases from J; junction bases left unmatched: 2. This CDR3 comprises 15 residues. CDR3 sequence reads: CATSRGQGADSPLHF. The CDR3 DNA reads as TGTGCCACCAGCAGAGGACAGGGGGCGGATTCACCCCTCCACTTT. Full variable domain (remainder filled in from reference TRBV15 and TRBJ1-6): DAMVIQNPRYQVTQFGKPVTLSCSQTLNHNVMYWYQQKSSQAPKLLFHYYDKDFNNEADTPDNFQSRRPNTSFCFLDIRSPGLGDTAMYLCATSRGQGADSPLHFGNGTRLTVT.

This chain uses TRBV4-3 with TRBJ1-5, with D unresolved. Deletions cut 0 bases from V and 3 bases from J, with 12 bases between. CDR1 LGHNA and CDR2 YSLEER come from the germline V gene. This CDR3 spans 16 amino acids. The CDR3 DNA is TGCGCCAGCAGCCAAGATTGGACTATCCCCAATCAGCCCCAGCATTTT. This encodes CASSQDWTIPNQPQHF.

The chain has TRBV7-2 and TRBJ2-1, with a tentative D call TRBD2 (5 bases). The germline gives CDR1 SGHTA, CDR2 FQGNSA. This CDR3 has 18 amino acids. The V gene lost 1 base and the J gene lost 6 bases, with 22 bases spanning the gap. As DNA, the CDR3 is TGTGCCAGCAGCTTAGGACCCCGCGCGGGTCTCCACCCCAATGAGCAGTTCTTC. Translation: CASSLGPRAGLHPNEQFF.